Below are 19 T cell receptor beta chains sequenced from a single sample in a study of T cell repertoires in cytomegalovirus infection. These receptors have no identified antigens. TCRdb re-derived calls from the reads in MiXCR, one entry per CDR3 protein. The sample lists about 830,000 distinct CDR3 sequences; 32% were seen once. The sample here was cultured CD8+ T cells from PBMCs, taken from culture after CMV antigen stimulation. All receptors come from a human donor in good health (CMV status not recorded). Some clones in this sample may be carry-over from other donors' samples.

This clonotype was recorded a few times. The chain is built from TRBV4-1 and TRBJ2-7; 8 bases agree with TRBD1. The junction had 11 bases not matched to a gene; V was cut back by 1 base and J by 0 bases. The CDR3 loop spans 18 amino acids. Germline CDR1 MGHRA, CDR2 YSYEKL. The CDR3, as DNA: TGCGCCAGCAGCCAAGCCCCATCGACAGGGGTAAGCTCCTACGAGCAGTACTTC. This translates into CASSQAPSTGVSSYEQYF.

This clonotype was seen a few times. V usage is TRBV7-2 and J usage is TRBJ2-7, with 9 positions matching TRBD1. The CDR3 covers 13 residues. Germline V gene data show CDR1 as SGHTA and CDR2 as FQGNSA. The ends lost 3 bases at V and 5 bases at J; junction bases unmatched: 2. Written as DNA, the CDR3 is TGTGCCAGCAGCTTGCGGACAGGGGACGAGCAGTACTTC. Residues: CASSLRTGDEQYF.

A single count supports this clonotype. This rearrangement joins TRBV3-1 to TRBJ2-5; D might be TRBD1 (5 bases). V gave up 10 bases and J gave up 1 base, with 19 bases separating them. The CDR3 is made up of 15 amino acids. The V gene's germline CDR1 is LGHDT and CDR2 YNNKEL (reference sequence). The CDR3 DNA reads TGTGCCAACAGTACTACCGACAGAGTCCAAGAGACCCAGTACTTC. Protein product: CANSTTDRVQETQYF.

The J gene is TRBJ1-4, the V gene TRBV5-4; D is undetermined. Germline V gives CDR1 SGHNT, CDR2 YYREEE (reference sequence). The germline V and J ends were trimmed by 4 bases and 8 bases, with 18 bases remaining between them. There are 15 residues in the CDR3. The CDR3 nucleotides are TGTGCCAGCAGCCAGGTTGGCGAAGGGCACGAAAAACTGTTTTTT. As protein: CASSQVGEGHEKLFF.

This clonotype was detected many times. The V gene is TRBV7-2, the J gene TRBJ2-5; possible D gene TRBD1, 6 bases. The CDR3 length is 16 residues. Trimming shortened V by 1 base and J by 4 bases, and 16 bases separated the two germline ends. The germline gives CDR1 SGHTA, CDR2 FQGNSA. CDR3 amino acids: CASSLEIGGGGETQYF. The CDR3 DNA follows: TGTGCCAGCAGCTTAGAGATAGGGGGTGGCGGAGAGACCCAGTACTTC.

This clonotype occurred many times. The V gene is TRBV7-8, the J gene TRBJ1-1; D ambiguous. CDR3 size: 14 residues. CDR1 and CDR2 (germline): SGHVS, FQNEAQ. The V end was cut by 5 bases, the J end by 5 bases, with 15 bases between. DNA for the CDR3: TGTGCCAGCAGCGGTCTAAGGGTAGCAACTGAAGCTTTCTTT. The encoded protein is CASSGLRVATEAFF.

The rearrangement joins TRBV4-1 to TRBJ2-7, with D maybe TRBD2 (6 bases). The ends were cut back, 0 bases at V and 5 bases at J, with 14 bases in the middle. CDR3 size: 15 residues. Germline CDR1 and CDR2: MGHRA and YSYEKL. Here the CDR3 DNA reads TGCGCCAGCAGCCAAGATTGGTCCCTAGCGAACGAGCAGTACGTC. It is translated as CASSQDWSLANEQYV.

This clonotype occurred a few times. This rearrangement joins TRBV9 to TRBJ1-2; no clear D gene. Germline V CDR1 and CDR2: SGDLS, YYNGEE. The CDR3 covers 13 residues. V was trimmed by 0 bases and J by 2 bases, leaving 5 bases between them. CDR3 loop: CASSVAGNYGYTF. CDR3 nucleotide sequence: TGTGCCAGCAGCGTAGCCGGCAACTATGGCTACACCTTC.

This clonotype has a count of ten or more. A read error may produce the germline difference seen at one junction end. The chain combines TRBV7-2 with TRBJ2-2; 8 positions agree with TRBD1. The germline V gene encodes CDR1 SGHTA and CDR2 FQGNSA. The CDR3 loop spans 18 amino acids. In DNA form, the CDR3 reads TGTGCCAGCAGCCTAGCCAACTACGACAGGGGAGGCACCGGGGAGCTGTTTTTT. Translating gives CASSLANYDRGGTGELFF.

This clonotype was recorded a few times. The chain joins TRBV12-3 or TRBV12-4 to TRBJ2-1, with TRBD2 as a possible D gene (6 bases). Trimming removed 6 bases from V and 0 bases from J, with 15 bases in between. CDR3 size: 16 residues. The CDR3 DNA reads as TGTGCCAGCAGCCCCTCATCCGGGAGCTCCTACAATGAGCAGTTCTTC. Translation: CASSPSSGSSYNEQFF.

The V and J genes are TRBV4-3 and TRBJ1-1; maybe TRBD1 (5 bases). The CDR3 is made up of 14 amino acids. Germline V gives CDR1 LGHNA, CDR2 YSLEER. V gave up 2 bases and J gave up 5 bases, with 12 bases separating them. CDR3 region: CASSQNLGGTEAFF. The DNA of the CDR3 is TGCGCCAGCAGCCAAAATCTCGGGGGAACTGAAGCTTTCTTT.

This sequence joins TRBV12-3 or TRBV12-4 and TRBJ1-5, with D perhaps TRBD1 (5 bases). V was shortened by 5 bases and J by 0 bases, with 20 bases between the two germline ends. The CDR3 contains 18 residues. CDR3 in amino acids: CASSPAKGRGYSNQPQHF. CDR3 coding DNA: TGTGCCAGCAGTCCGGCTAAGGGAAGGGGATATAGCAATCAGCCCCAGCATTTT.

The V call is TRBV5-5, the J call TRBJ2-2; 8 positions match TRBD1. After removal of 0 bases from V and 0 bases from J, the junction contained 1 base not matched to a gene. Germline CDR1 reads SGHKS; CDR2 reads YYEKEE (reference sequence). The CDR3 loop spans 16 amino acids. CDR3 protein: CASSLVGQANTGELFF. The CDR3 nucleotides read TGTGCCAGCAGCTTGGTGGGACAGGCGAACACCGGGGAGCTGTTTTTT.

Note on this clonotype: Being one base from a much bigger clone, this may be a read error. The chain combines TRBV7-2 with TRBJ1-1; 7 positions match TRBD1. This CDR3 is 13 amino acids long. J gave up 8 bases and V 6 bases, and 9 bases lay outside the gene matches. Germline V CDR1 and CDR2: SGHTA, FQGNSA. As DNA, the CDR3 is TGTGCCAGCAGACGACAGGGACGGGAAGAAGCTTTCTTT. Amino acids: CASRRQGREEAFF. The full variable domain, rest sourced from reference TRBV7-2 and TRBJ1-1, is GAGVSQSPSNKVTEKGKDVELRCDPISGHTALYWYRQSLGQGLEFLIYFQGNSAPDKSGLPSDRFSAERTGGSVSTLTIQRTQQEDSAVYLCASRRQGREEAFFGQGTRLTVV.

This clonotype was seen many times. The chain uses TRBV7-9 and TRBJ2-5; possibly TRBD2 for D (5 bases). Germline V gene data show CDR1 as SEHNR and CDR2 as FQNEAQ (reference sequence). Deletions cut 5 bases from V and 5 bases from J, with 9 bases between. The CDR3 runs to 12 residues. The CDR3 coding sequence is TGTGCCAGCAGCCCGCCGGGGGAGACCCAGTACTTC. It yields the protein CASSPPGETQYF.

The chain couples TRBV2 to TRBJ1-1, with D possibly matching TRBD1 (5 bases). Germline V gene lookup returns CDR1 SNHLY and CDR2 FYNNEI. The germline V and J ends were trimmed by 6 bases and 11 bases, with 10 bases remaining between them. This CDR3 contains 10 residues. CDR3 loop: CASSGTMAFF. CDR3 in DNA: TGTGCCAGCAGCGGGACTATGGCTTTCTTT.

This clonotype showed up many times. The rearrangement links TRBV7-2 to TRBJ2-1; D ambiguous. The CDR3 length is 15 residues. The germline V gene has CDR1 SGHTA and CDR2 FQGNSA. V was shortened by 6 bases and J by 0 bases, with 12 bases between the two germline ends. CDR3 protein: CASSHGPSSYNEQFF. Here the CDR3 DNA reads TGTGCCAGCAGTCATGGACCGAGCTCCTACAATGAGCAGTTCTTC. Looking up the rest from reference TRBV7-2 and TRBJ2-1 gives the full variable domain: GAGVSQSPSNKVTEKGKDVELRCDPISGHTALYWYRQSLGQGLEFLIYFQGNSAPDKSGLPSDRFSAERTGGSVSTLTIQRTQQEDSAVYLCASSHGPSSYNEQFFGPGTRLTVL.

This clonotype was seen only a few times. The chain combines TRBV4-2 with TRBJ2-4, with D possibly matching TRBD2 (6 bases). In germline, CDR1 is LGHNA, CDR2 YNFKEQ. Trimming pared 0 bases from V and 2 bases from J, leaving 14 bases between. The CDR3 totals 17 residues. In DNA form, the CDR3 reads TGTGCCAGCAGCCAAGATGGGGTACGGGGGTCCAAAAACATTCAGTACTTC. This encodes CASSQDGVRGSKNIQYF.

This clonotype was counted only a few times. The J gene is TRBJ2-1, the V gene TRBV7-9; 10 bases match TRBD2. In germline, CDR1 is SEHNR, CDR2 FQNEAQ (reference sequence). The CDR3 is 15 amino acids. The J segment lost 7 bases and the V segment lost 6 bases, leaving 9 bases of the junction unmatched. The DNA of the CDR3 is TGTGCCAGCAGAACAAGCGGGGGGGCCTGGAATGAGCAGTTCTTC. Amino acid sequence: CASRTSGGAWNEQFF.